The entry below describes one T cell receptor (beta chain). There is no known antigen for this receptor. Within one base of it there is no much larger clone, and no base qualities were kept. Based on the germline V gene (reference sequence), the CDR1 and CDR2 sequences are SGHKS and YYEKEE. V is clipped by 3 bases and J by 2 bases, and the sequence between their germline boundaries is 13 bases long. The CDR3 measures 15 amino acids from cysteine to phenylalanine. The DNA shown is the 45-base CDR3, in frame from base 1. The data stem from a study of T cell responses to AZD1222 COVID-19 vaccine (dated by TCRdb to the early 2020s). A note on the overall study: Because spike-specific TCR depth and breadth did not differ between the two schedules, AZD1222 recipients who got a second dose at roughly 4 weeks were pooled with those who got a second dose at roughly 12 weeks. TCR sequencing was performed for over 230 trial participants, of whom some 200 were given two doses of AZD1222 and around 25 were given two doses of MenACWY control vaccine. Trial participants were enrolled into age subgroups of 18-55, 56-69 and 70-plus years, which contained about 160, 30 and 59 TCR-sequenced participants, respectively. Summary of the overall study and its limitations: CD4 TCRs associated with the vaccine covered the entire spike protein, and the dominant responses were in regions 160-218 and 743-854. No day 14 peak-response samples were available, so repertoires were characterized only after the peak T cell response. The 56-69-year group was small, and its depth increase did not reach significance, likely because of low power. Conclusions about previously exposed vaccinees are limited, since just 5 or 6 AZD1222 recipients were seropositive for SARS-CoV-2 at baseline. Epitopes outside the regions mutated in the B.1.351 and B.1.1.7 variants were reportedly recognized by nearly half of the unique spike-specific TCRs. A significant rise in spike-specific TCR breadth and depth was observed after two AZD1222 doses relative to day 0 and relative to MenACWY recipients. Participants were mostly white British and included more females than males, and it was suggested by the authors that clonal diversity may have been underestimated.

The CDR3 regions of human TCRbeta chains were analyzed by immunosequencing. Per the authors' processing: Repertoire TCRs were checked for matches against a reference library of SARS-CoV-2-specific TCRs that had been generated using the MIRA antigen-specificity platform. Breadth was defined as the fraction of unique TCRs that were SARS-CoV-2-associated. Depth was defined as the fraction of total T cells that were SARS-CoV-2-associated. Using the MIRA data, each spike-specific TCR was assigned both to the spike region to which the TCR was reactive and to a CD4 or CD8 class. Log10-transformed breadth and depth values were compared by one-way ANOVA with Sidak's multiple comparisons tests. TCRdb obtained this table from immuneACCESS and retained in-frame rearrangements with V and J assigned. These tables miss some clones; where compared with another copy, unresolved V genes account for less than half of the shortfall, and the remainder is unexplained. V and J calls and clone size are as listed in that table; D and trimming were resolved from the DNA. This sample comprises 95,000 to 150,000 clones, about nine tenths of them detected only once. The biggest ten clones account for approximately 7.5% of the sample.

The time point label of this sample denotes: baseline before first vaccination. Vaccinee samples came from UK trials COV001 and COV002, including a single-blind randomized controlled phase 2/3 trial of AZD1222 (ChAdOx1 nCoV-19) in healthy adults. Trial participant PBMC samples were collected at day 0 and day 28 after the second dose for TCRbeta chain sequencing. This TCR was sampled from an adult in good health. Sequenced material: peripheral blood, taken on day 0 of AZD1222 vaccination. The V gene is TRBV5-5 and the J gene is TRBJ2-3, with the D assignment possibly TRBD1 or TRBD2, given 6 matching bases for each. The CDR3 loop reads CASSSITGATDTQYF. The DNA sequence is TGTGCCAGCAGCTCGATAACGGGGGCCACAGATACGCAGTATTTT.